This T cell receptor (beta chain) came from a study of blood T cell repertoires in COVID-19 (dated by TCRdb to 2019 to 2021). Regarding the complete study: Collaborator samples came from the United States, Italy and Spain and covered acute and convalescent phases of COVID-19. The dataset comprised deeply sampled blood TCRbeta repertoires from subjects exposed to, actively infected with, or recovered from COVID-19. Where available, HLA class I and class II types were taken from metadata supplied by the sample provider and were not determined by assay-based typing. Sample metadata almost always included a de-identified subject ID, COVID-19 status, age in years and sex. The prospective study material was composed of cDNA or gDNA derived from T cells, B-cell-depleted T cells, or PBMCs. The samples were drawn from two sources: the first 160 participants of the ongoing ImmuneRACE study, and 1,200 or so subjects contributed by 6 global collaborators. The repertoires were released in a freely available public database meant as a resource for research on the immune response to SARS-CoV-2.

About this clone itself: Its antigen is unknown. No base qualities exist here, and no much larger clone lies one base off it.

TCRbeta CDR3 regions were amplified from genomic DNA using the immunoSEQ Assay, a bias-controlled multiplex PCR. As for the authors' bioinformatics: Within the assay, amplification of reference gene primers was used to estimate how many nucleated cells each sample contained. To quantify the absolute abundance of each unique TCRbeta CDR3 rearrangement, sequence reads were collapsed and filtered. For each sample, productive Simpson clonality was calculated by taking the square root of Simpson's diversity index across productive rearrangements. As stored in TCRdb, this immuneACCESS dataset retains in-frame rearrangements with V and J assigned. A fraction of the clones does not appear; measured against another copy, unresolved V genes explain less than half of the discrepancy, and the remainder lacks a known reason. V, J and clone size are taken as reported in that table, and D and trimming were inferred from the DNA itself. The sample table shows tens of thousands of clones, and under 85% are seen once. The top ten constitute 13% of the sample.

The germline V gene provides CDR1 MNHEY and CDR2 SVGAGI. V was cut back by 2 bases and J by 0 bases, leaving a gap of 8 bases between them. The CDR3 runs 14 residues from the cysteine to the phenylalanine. Here the CDR3 DNA is all that survives: 42 bases in frame from base 1. What the study reported, not specific to this receptor: Clinical and demographic metadata were provided uncurated, with the amount varying by source and participant.

In Seattle, one collaborating source enrolled patients while the infection was active and tracked those patients longitudinally over the course of disease. Each collaborating institution followed its own protocols to collect whole blood in K2EDTA tubes. For TCRbeta analysis, collaborator samples were shipped as frozen whole blood, as isolated PBMCs, or as DNA extracted from either sample type. Sequenced sample: peripheral blood. The sequence derives from a man aged 50 to 60 with COVID-19, enrolled during active disease. The rearranged segments are TRBV6-5 and TRBJ2-7, and the D gene may be TRBD1, 5 bases matching. The CDR3 in this case is CASSYADSSYEQYF. Read as DNA, the sequence is TGTGCCAGCAGTTACGCCGACAGCTCCTACGAGCAGTACTTC.